These 4 T cell receptor beta chains were all obtained from the same sample, sequenced in a study of CD8 T cells in ankylosing spondylitis. TCRdb called the 5' RACE reads again in MiXCR, with one record for every CDR3 protein. The profile shows 220,000 or so distinct CDR3 sequences, about 10% of them singletons. The sequencing sample was made of blood, either unsorted or a sorted T cell fraction (not recorded which). Receptors originate from a male donor with ankylosing spondylitis or in good health (not recorded which).

The sample holds many counts of this clonotype. V usage is TRBV21-1 and J usage is TRBJ2-7. TRBV21-1 has pseudogene status. There are 14 residues in the CDR3. DNA of the CDR3: TGTGCCAGCAGCAAAGTTACGGGTTCGTACGAGCAGTACTTC. Protein sequence: CASSKVTGSYEQYF.

This clonotype showed up just a few times. This chain links TRBV12-3 or TRBV12-4 with TRBJ1-1, with D unresolved. V lost 3 bases, J lost 11 bases, and 10 bases lay in between. There are 11 residues in the CDR3. The CDR3 reads CASSFPAEAFF. The CDR3 DNA follows: TGTGCCAGCAGTTTCCCGGCAGAGGCTTTCTTT.

In its sample, this clonotype was seen many times. This chain uses TRBV7-9 with TRBJ1-5, with no clear D. This CDR3 comprises 13 residues. Trimming left V 8 bases short and J 5 bases short, with 13 bases between. The germline V gene encodes CDR1 SEHNR and CDR2 FQNEAQ (reference sequence). CDR3 nucleotide sequence: TGTGCCAGCGTCGGTTCTACTCATCAGCCCCAGCATTTT. It specifies CASVGSTHQPQHF. The whole variable domain, filled in from reference TRBV7-9 and TRBJ1-5, reads DTGVSQNPRHKITKRGQNVTFRCDPISEHNRLYWYRQTLGQGPEFLTYFQNEAQLEKSRLLSDRFSAERPKGSFSTLEIQRTEQGDSAMYLCASVGSTHQPQHFGDGTRLSIL.

This clonotype was detected ten times or more. The chain recombines TRBV5-6 with TRBJ1-5; D gene uncertain. Germline CDR1 and CDR2: SGHDT and YYEEEE. V lost 0 bases to trimming and J lost 2 bases, with 18 bases between them. The CDR3 length is 18 residues. This CDR3 reads CASSLDRGGLVGNQPQHF. The CDR3 nucleotides read TGTGCCAGCAGCTTGGACCGGGGAGGTCTTGTGGGCAATCAGCCCCAGCATTTT.